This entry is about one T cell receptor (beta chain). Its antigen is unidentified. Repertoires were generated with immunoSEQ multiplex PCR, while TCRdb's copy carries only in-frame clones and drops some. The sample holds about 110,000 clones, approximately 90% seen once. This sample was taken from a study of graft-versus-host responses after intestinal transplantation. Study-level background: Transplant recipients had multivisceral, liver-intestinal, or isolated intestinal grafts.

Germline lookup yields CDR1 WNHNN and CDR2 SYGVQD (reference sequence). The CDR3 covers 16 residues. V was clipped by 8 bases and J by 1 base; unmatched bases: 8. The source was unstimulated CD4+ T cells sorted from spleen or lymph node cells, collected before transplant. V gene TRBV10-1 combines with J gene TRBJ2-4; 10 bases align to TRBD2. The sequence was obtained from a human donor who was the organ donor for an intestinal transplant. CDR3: CASPSSGRVAKNIQYF. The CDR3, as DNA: TGCGCCAGCCCATCTAGCGGGAGAGTGGCCAAAAACATTCAGTACTTC.